Below are 11 T cell receptor beta chains sequenced from a single sample in a study of blood T cells in healthy people across ages. For the second PCR, which ran for about 7 to 11 cycles, a sample-barcoded 5' primer and a J-beta primer mix were used. One entry per CDR3 protein, called by TCRdb with MiXCR from the 5' RACE reads. Here the sample spans over 950,000 distinct CDR3 sequences, about two fifths being singletons. The sample consisted of blood. The receptor source for this set is a man younger than 30 in good health.

This clonotype was detected a few times. The rearrangement links TRBV3-1 to TRBJ1-4; D call uncertain. This CDR3 has 14 residues. V dropped 0 bases and J dropped 5 bases, with 7 bases sitting between them. In germline, CDR1 is LGHDT, CDR2 YNNKEL (reference sequence). The CDR3 DNA reads as TGTGCCAGCAGCCAAGATACAGCGAATGAAAAACTGTTTTTT. This translates into CASSQDTANEKLFF.

As DNA, the CDR3 is TGCAGCGTTCCGAGAGGGACTAGGTGGGATGAGCAGTTCTTC. It encodes CSVPRGTRWDEQFF. V is TRBV29-1 and J is TRBJ2-1, with 8 bases aligning to TRBD2. This CDR3 has 14 residues. Looked up from germline, CDR1 is SQVTM and CDR2 is ANQGSEA. The J segment lost 8 bases and the V segment lost 5 bases, leaving 11 bases of the junction unmatched.

V gene TRBV4-2 combines with J gene TRBJ1-4, with TRBD1 identical over 7 bases. Germline V gene lookup returns CDR1 LGHNA and CDR2 YNFKEQ. The CDR3 length is 13 residues. Unmatched junction bases numbered 5, after V lost 8 bases and J lost 5 bases. For the CDR3, the DNA is TGTGCCAGCGCAGACAGGGCGAATGAAAAACTGTTTTTT. Its translation: CASADRANEKLFF.

The chain couples TRBV24-1 to TRBJ2-3; D ambiguous. Germline assignment: CDR1 KGHDR and CDR2 SFDVKD. The V gene lost 5 bases and the J gene lost 0 bases, with 14 bases spanning the gap. The CDR3 totals 16 residues. In DNA, the CDR3 is TGTGCCACCAGTGGCCGGAGTGGTTGGAGCACAGATACGCAGTATTTT. Its protein product is CATSGRSGWSTDTQYF.

The chain links TRBV10-3 to TRBJ2-7; TRBD2 might be the D (5 bases). With the DNA end fitting TRBJ2-5 better, the J assignment may be wrong. CDR1 ENHRY and CDR2 SYGVKD come from the germline V gene. This CDR3 has 14 amino acids. The DNA for the CDR3 is TGTGCCATCAGTGGGCTGGAGGTCAAAGAGACCCAGTACTTC. Protein: CAISGLEVKETQYF.

The V gene is TRBV12-3 or TRBV12-4, the J gene TRBJ1-1, with D possibly TRBD1 on 5 matching bases. The CDR3 contains 14 residues. V lost 3 bases, J lost 4 bases, and 12 bases lay in between. In DNA, the CDR3 is TGTGCCAGCAGTTTTAAGGTCGGGGCCACTGAAGCTTTCTTT. Translation gives CASSFKVGATEAFF.

This clonotype showed up just a few times. The V gene is TRBV29-1, the J gene TRBJ1-1, with 7 bases lining up with TRBD1. In germline, CDR1 is SQVTM, CDR2 ANQGSEA. The J segment lost 9 bases and the V segment lost 1 base, leaving 2 bases of the junction unmatched. The CDR3 is 11 amino acids. The CDR3 loop is CSVEGQGKAFF. In DNA, the CDR3 is TGCAGCGTTGAAGGACAGGGAAAAGCTTTCTTT.

This chain links TRBV20-1 with TRBJ2-2; TRBD2 matches at 11 bases. There are 15 residues in the CDR3. V shed 1 base, J shed 6 bases, and the junction held 4 bases outside the gene matches. CDR1 and CDR2 from the germline V gene are DFQATT and SNEGSKA (reference sequence). The DNA of the CDR3 is TGCAGTGCTAGAGGGGGTAGCGGGGGGGCCGGGGAGCTGTTTTTT. It translates to CSARGGSGGAGELFF.

This clonotype was seen only a few times. The CDR3 DNA reads as TGTGCCAGCACCTCGGTAGTTAGCTCCTATAATTCACCCCTCCACTTT. Its protein product is CASTSVVSSYNSPLHF. The chain has TRBV28 and TRBJ1-6; D is ambiguous. Germline V gives CDR1 MDHEN, CDR2 SYDVKM. V gave up 7 bases and J gave up 0 bases, with 13 bases separating them. The CDR3 has 16 residues.

This clonotype was seen only a few times. The V and J genes are TRBV29-1 and TRBJ1-1; D not resolved. The germline V gene encodes CDR1 SQVTM and CDR2 ANQGSEA. The CDR3 spans 12 residues. Trimming left V 7 bases short and J 3 bases short, with 12 bases between. The chain's CDR3 is CSAGEGDTEAFF. CDR3 coding DNA: TGCAGCGCTGGAGAGGGCGACACTGAAGCTTTCTTT.

The chain employs TRBV5-1 and TRBJ2-5, with a weak D call TRBD2 (6 bases). Trimming removed 0 bases at V and 2 bases at J, with 8 bases between. Per the germline V gene, CDR1 is SGHRS and CDR2 is YFSETQ. The CDR3 sequence is 14 residues long. The CDR3 loop reads CASSLDGTQETQYF. The CDR3 region has the DNA TGCGCCAGCAGCTTGGACGGGACTCAAGAGACCCAGTACTTC. The full variable domain, completed using reference TRBV5-1 and TRBJ2-5, is KAGVTQTPRYLIKTRGQQVTLSCSPISGHRSVSWYQQTPGQGLQFLFEYFSETQRNKGNFPGRFSGRQFSNSRSEMNVSTLELGDSALYLCASSLDGTQETQYFGPGTRLLVL.